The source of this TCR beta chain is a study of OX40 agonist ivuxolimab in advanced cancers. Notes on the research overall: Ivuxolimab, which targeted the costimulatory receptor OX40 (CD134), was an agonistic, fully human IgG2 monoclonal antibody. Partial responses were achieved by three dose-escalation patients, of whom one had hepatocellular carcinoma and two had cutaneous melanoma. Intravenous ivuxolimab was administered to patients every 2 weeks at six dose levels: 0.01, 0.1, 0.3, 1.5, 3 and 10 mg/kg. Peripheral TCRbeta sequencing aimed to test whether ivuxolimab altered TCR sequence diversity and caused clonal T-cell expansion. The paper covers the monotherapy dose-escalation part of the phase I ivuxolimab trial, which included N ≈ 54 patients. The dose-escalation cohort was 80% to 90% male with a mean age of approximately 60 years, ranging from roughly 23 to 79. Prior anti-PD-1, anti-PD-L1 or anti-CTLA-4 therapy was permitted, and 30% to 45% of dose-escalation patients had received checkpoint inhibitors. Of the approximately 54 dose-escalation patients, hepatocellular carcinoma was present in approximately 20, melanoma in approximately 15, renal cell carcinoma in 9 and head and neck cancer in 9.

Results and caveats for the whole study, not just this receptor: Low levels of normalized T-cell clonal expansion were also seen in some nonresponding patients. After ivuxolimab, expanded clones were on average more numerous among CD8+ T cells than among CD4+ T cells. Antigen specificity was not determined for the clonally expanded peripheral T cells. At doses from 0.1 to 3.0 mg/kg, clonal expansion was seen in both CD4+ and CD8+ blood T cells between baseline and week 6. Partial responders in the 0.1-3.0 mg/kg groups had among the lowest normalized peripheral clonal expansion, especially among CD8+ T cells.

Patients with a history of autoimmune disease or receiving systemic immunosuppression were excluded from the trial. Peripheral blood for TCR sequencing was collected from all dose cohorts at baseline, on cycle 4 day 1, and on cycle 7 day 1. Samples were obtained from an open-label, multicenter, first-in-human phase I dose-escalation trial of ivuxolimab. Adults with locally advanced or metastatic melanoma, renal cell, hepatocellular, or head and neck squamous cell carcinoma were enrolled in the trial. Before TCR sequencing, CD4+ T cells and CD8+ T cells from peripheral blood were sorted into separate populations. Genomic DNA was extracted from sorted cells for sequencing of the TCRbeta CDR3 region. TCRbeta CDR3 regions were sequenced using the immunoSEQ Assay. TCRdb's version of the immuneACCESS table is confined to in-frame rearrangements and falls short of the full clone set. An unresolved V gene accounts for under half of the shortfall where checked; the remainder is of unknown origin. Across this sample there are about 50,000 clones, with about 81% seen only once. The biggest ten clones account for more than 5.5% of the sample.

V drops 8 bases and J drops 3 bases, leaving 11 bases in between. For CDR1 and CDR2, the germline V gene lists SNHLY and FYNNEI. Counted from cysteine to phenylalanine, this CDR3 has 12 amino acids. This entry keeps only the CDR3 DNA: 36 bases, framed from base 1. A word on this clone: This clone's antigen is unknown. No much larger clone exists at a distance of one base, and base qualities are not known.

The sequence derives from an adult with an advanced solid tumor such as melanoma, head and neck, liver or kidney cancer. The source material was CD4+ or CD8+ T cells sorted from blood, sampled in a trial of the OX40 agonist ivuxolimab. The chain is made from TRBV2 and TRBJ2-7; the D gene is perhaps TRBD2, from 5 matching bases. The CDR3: CASSAAIYEQYF. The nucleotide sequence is TGTGCCAGCTCAGCGGCGATCTACGAGCAGTACTTC.